Listed below are T cell receptor beta chains from one sample, sequenced in a study of blood T cell repertoires in COVID-19. Method: immunoSEQ multiplex PCR; TCRdb's copy keeps in-frame clones and lacks some. The table includes 200,000 or so clones, 70% to 90% detected once. The sequencing input was PBMCs or T cells enriched from blood (not recorded which). The receptors were gathered from a man aged 25 to 40 who had recovered from COVID-19. The CDR3 runs from the conserved cysteine through the conserved F or W. Each record gives: D gene, V gene, clone size, J gene, CDR3 DNA, CDR3 protein. A D gene is named only where the DNA matches it firmly. A row's size may be missing; if present it is once, few, many or a size class.

TRBD1	TRBV7-8	once	TRBJ2-5	TGTGCCAGCAGCGGGGACAGGTGGTCCCAGTACTTC	CASSGDRWSQYF
TRBD1	TRBV7-8	.	TRBJ2-7	TGTGCCAGCAGCTTAGGACCGGGACAGGCCTACGAGCAGTACTTC	CASSLGPGQAYEQYF
TRBD1	TRBV11-2	.	TRBJ2-7	TGTGCCAGCAGAGCCGTTAGGGACAGTTCCTACGAGCAGTACTTC	CASRAVRDSSYEQYF
TRBD1	TRBV5-4	.	TRBJ1-1	TGTGCCAGCAGCCCCGCAGGGGGCGGGATGAACACTGAAGCTTTCTTT	CASSPAGGGMNTEAFF
.	TRBV6-1	.	TRBJ2-7	TGTGCCAGCAGTCCGGAAAGAGGGTTTGCCTACGAGCAGTACTTC	CASSPERGFAYEQYF
.	TRBV24-1	once	TRBJ1-2	TGTGCCACCAGTGATCTAGGAGATGGCTACACCTTC	CATSDLGDGYTF
.	TRBV6-2/TRBV6-3	once	TRBJ1-6	TGTGCCAGCAGTTACGCTTACAGGGATTATAATTCACCCCTCCACTTT	CASSYAYRDYNSPLHF
.	TRBV7-8	.	TRBJ1-6	TGTGCCAGCAGCTACTTTTCTTATTCACCCCTCCACTTT	CASSYFSYSPLHF
.	TRBV3-1/TRBV3-2	.	TRBJ1-2	TGTGCCAGCAGCCAAGAATTGGGGCCCGGCTATGGCTACACCTTC	CASSQELGPGYGYTF
TRBD1	TRBV3-1/TRBV3-2	.	TRBJ1-1	TGTGCCAGCAGCCTTCGACAGGGGGGCACTGAAGCTTTCTTT	CASSLRQGGTEAFF